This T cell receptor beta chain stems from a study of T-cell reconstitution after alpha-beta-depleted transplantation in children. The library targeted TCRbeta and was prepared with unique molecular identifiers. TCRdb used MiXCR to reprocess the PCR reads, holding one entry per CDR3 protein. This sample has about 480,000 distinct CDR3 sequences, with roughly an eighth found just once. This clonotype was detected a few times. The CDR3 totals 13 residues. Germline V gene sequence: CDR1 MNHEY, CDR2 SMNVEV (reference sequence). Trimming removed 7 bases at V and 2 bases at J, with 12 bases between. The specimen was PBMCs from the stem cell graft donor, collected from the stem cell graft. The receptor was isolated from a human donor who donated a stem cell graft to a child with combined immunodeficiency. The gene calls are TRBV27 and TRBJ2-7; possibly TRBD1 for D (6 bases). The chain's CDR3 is CASTATGTYEQYF. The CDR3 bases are TGTGCCAGCACCGCGACAGGTACCTACGAGCAGTACTTC.